These 17 T cell receptor beta chains were sequenced from one sample in a study of spatial heterogeneity in lung cancer. Via MiXCR, TCRdb re-called the 5' RACE reads, giving one row per CDR3 protein. The sample holds about 100,000 distinct CDR3 sequences, 19% seen once. Time point specified: blood at routine non-recurrence follow-up after resection. The source material was PBMCs, sampled at follow-up. These receptors were collected from a male donor with early-stage non-small cell lung cancer.

V usage is TRBV20-1 and J usage is TRBJ1-1, with 10 nucleotides matching TRBD1. The J segment lost 2 bases and the V segment lost 5 bases, leaving 8 bases of the junction unmatched. Germline V gene data show CDR1 as DFQATT and CDR2 as SNEGSKA (reference sequence). This CDR3 has 15 residues. The CDR3 DNA reads TGCAGTGCTGCCGACAGGGGGCTAGGTAACACTGAAGCTTTCTTT. Translation: CSAADRGLGNTEAFF.

This clonotype has only a few counts. The chain recombines TRBV5-5 with TRBJ1-5, with D unresolved. The V and J ends lost 1 base and 2 bases respectively, with 10 bases between them. CDR1 SGHKS and CDR2 YYEKEE come from the germline V gene (reference sequence). There are 15 residues in the CDR3. This CDR3 reads CASSLSGWGNQPQHF. The CDR3 DNA is TGTGCCAGCAGCTTGTCTGGGTGGGGCAATCAGCCCCAGCATTTT.

In this sample, this clonotype turned up a few times. The chain has TRBV24-1 and TRBJ2-1, with D uncertain. CDR3 length equals 16 residues. CDR1 is KGHDR and CDR2 is SFDVKD in the germline V gene. The germline V and J ends were trimmed by 2 bases and 8 bases, with 18 bases remaining between them. The CDR3 is CATSDSARLGGYEQFF. The CDR3 nucleotides read TGTGCCACCAGTGATTCGGCCCGGTTAGGTGGTTATGAGCAGTTCTTC.

Here the CDR3 reads CASSSDRGEGTGELFF. The CDR3 DNA sequence: TGTGCCAGCAGTTCCGACAGGGGGGAAGGCACCGGGGAGCTGTTTTTT. The chain joins TRBV12-3 or TRBV12-4 to TRBJ2-2; 9 positions match TRBD1. There are 16 residues in the CDR3. The V and J ends lost 4 bases and 4 bases, in that order; junction bases with no gene match: 7.

The sample holds a few counts of this clonotype. J is TRBJ2-1 and V is TRBV27; D is unresolved. With 4 bases removed from V and 9 bases from J, the gap between germline ends came to 13 bases. From germline, CDR1 is MNHEY and CDR2 SMNVEV (reference sequence). The CDR3 has 13 amino acids. CDR3: CASSWSPAGEQFF. Written as DNA, the CDR3 is TGTGCCAGCAGTTGGAGCCCCGCTGGTGAGCAGTTCTTC.

A few counts support this clonotype. The chain recombines TRBV7-6 with TRBJ1-6; D uncertain. The germline gives CDR1 SGHVS, CDR2 FNYEAQ. Between the trimmed V and J ends, which lost 4 bases and 7 bases, there was a span of 8 bases. The CDR3 has 13 amino acids. As DNA, the CDR3 is TGTGCCAGCAGCTCCGGGCCCAATTCACCCCTCCACTTT. It encodes CASSSGPNSPLHF.

This clonotype appeared a few times. The genes are TRBV12-3 or TRBV12-4 and TRBJ2-3, with D possibly TRBD2 on 6 matching bases. The CDR3 is 15 amino acids. Trimming shortened V by 5 bases and J by 4 bases, and 16 bases separated the two germline ends. CDR3 sequence reads: CASSRDWEGPDTQYF. The CDR3 DNA reads as TGTGCCAGCAGTCGGGACTGGGAAGGGCCAGATACGCAGTATTTT.

V gene TRBV10-3 combines with J gene TRBJ1-2; no clear D gene. V was clipped by 6 bases and J by 8 bases, with 16 bases between them. The germline gives CDR1 ENHRY, CDR2 SYGVKD. The CDR3 has 13 residues. This CDR3 reads CAISLGSPPGYTF. In DNA form, the CDR3 reads TGTGCCATCAGCCTCGGGAGCCCCCCGGGCTACACCTTC.

This chain connects TRBV23-1 to TRBJ2-1; 11 bases are a match to TRBD1. TRBV23-1 is sorted into the ORF group, with uncertain function. The CDR3 runs to 19 residues. V dropped 7 bases and J dropped 3; count of bases not matched to a gene: 17. The CDR3 is CASIRDRGCGGLGYNEQFF. CDR3 DNA sequence: TGCGCCAGCATCCGGGACAGGGGGTGCGGGGGACTAGGCTACAATGAGCAGTTCTTC.

This clonotype was observed a few times. The chain carries TRBV29-1 and TRBJ2-3, with TRBD2 matching 14 bases. The CDR3 consists of 16 residues. Germline assignment: CDR1 SQVTM and CDR2 ANQGSEA. Losses at the gene ends were 2 bases for V and 4 bases for J; bases not matched to a gene: 5. CDR3 sequence (DNA): TGCAGCGTTGAACTCCGACTAGCGGGGGGGCCAGATACGCAGTATTTT. It yields the protein CSVELRLAGGPDTQYF.

This rearrangement joins TRBV10-3 to TRBJ1-3; no clear D gene. The CDR3 covers 14 residues. The ends were cut back, 3 bases at V and 0 bases at J, with 6 bases in the middle. CDR1 and CDR2 from the germline V gene are ENHRY and SYGVKD. CDR3 protein: CAISDPDSGNTIYF. CDR3 bases: TGTGCCATCAGTGATCCGGACTCTGGAAACACCATATATTTT.

V gene TRBV20-1 combines with J gene TRBJ1-1; no reliable D call. Trimming cost V 2 bases and J 1 base, with 8 bases left between them. CDR1 DFQATT and CDR2 SNEGSKA come from the germline V gene (reference sequence). The CDR3 spans 13 residues. The CDR3 sequence: CSARKTSNTEAFF. The CDR3 DNA reads as TGCAGTGCTAGAAAAACCTCGAACACTGAAGCTTTCTTT.

This clonotype has ten or more counts. The V gene is TRBV7-2, the J gene TRBJ1-3; D is possibly TRBD1 (6 bases). The CDR3 is made up of 16 amino acids. The germline V and J ends were trimmed by 0 bases and 8 bases, with 17 bases remaining between them. Germline V CDR1 and CDR2: SGHTA, FQGNSA. For the CDR3, the DNA is TGTGCCAGCAGCTTAGCGACCGGGTTATCAGGGGACACCATATATTTT. Encoded protein: CASSLATGLSGDTIYF. Based on the CDR3 plus reference TRBV7-2 and TRBJ1-3, the full variable domain is GAGVSQSPSNKVTEKGKDVELRCDPISGHTALYWYRQSLGQGLEFLIYFQGNSAPDKSGLPSDRFSAERTGGSVSTLTIQRTQQEDSAVYLCASSLATGLSGDTIYFGEGSWLTVV.

The J gene is TRBJ2-1, the V gene TRBV27; D call uncertain. V shed 5 bases and J shed 3 bases, with 8 bases lying between them. The V gene's germline CDR1 is MNHEY and CDR2 SMNVEV (reference sequence). This CDR3 is built from 13 residues. CDR3 sequence: CASSPPYYNEQFF. CDR3 nucleotide sequence: TGTGCCAGCAGTCCCCCCTACTACAATGAGCAGTTCTTC.

This clonotype was seen more than once but under ten times. The J gene is TRBJ2-3, the V gene TRBV27; TRBD2 aligns across 11 bases. The germline CDR1 and CDR2 sequences are MNHEY and SMNVEV (reference sequence). Germline trimming cut 5 bases from V and 6 bases from J; bases unmatched to any gene: 7. The CDR3 contains 15 residues. The CDR3 nucleotides read TGTGCCAGCAGTAAACCGGGACTAGCGGAGGATACGCAGTATTTT. Its protein is CASSKPGLAEDTQYF.

This clonotype appeared a few times. J is TRBJ2-1 and V is TRBV10-2; no firm D call. The CDR3 is 12 residues long. Germline V lookup: CDR1 WSHSY, CDR2 SAAADI. Trimming shortened V by 4 bases and J by 7 bases, and 8 bases separated the two germline ends. In DNA form, the CDR3 reads TGCGCCAGCAGTGTGACCGAAAATGAGCAGTTCTTC. Translation: CASSVTENEQFF.

This clonotype turned up a few times. This chain uses TRBV2 with TRBJ1-6, with D perhaps TRBD1 (5 bases). Germline CDR1 is SNHLY and CDR2 is FYNNEI. CDR3 length equals 14 residues. The V gene lost 10 bases and the J gene lost 6 bases, with 16 bases spanning the gap. CDR3 protein: CATSLVQGNSPLHF. The CDR3 nucleotides are TGTGCCACCTCCCTCGTGCAGGGTAATTCACCCCTCCACTTT.